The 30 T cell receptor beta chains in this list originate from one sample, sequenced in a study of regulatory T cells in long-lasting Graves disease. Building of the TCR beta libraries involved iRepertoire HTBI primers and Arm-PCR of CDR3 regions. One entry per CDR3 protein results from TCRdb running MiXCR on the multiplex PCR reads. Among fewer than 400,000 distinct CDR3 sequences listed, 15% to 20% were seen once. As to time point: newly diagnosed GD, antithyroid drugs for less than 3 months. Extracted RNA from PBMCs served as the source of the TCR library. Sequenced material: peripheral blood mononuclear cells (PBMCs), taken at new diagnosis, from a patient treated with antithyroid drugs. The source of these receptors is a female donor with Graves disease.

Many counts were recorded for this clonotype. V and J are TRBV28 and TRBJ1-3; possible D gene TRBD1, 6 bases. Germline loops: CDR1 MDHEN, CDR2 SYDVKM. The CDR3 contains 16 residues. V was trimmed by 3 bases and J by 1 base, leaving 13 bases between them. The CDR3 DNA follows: TGTGCCAGCAGTTTGGGTGGACAGCCGTCTGGAAACACCATATATTTT. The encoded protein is CASSLGGQPSGNTIYF.

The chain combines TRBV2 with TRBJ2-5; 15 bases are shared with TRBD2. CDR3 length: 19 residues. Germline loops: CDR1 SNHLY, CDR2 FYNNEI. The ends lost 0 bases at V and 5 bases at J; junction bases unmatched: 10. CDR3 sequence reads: CASSEADGLAGGPIETQYF. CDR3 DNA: TGTGCCAGCAGTGAAGCGGACGGACTAGCGGGAGGGCCCATCGAGACCCAGTACTTC.

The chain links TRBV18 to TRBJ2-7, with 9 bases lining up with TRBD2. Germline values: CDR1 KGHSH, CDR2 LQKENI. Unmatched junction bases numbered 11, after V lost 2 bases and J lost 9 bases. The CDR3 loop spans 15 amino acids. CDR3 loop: CASSPSRAGGHPQYF. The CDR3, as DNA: TGTGCCAGCTCACCAAGCAGGGCGGGAGGGCATCCGCAGTACTTC.

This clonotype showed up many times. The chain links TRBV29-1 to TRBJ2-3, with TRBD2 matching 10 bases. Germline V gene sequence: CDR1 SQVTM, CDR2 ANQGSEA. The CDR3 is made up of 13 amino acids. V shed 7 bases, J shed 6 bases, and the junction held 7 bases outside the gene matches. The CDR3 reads CSAPSGRGDTQYF. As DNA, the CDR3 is TGCAGCGCACCTAGCGGGAGAGGTGATACGCAGTATTTT.

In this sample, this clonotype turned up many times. CDR3 nucleotides: TGTGCCAGCAGCCTACAGGGAGACGAGCAGTACTTC. Residues: CASSLQGDEQYF. The genes are TRBV28 and TRBJ2-7, with D possibly matching TRBD1 (6 bases). Germline CDR1 and CDR2: MDHEN and SYDVKM. V lost 6 bases and J 5 bases, leaving 11 bases between the germline ends. The CDR3 contains 12 residues.

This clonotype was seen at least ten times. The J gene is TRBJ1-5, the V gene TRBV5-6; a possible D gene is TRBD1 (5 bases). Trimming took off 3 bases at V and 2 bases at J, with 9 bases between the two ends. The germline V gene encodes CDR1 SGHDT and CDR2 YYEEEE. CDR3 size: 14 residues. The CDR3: CASSSGGGNQPQHF. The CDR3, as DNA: TGTGCCAGCAGCTCCGGAGGGGGCAATCAGCCCCAGCATTTT.

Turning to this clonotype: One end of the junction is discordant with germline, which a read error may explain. The CDR3 protein is CASSLGPYSSPLHF. The CDR3 DNA follows: TGTGCCAGCAGTTTAGGACCGTATAGTTCACCCCTCCACTTT. This chain connects TRBV12-3 or TRBV12-4 to TRBJ1-6; D ambiguous. This CDR3 contains 14 residues.

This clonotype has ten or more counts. CDR3 protein: CASSQDRDGAFF. The CDR3 DNA follows: TGTGCCAGCAGCCAAGACAGGGACGGAGCTTTCTTT. The gene calls are TRBV28 and TRBJ1-1; 7 bases fit TRBD1. The junction had 8 bases not matched to a gene; V was cut back by 6 bases and J by 10 bases. Germline CDR1 is MDHEN and CDR2 is SYDVKM. CDR3 length: 12 amino acids.

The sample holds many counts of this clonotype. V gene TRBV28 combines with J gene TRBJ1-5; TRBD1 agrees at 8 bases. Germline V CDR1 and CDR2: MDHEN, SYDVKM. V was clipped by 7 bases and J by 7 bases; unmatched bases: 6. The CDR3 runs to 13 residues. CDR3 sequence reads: CASNTDRVQPQHF. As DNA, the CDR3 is TGTGCCAGCAACACGGACAGGGTACAGCCCCAGCATTTT.

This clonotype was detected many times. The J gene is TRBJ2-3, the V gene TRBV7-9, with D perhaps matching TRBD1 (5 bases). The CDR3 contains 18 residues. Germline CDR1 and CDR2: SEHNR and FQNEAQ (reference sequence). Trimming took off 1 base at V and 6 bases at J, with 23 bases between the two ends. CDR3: CASSLELWGQAASDTQYF. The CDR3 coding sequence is TGTGCCAGCAGCTTAGAGTTGTGGGGCCAAGCAGCGTCGGATACGCAGTATTTT.

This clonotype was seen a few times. The CDR3 region is CASSQDDGTDTQYF. CDR3 DNA sequence: TGCGCCAGCAGCCAAGACGACGGCACAGATACGCAGTATTTT. The V and J genes are TRBV4-1 and TRBJ2-3, with D unclear. V was pared by 0 bases and J by 1 base, with 5 bases between. Germline V gene sequence: CDR1 MGHRA, CDR2 YSYEKL. The CDR3 has 14 amino acids.

This chain's CDR3 is CASSQGLAGGYQETQYF. The CDR3 coding sequence is TGTGCCAGCAGCCAGGGGCTAGCGGGGGGTTACCAAGAGACCCAGTACTTC. The chain carries TRBV11-2 and TRBJ2-5, with 11 nucleotides matching TRBD2. V lost 5 bases, J lost 0 bases, and 8 bases stayed unmatched. The CDR3 covers 17 residues. Germline V gene lookup returns CDR1 SGHAT and CDR2 FQNNGV.

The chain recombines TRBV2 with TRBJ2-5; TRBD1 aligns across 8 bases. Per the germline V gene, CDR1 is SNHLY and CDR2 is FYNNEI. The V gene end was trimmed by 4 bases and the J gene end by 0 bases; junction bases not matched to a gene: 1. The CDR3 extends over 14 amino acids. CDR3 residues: CASSGTGYQETQYF. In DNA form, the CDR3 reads TGTGCCAGCAGTGGGACAGGGTACCAAGAGACCCAGTACTTC.

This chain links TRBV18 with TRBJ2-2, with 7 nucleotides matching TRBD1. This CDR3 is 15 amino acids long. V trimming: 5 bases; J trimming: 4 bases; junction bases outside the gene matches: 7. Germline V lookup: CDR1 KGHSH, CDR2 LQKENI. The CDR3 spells CASSKSTGSTGELFF. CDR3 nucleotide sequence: TGTGCCAGCTCAAAGTCGACAGGGAGCACCGGGGAGCTGTTTTTT. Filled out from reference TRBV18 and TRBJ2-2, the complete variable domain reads NAGVMQNPRHLVRRRGQEARLRCSPMKGHSHVYWYRQLPEEGLKFMVYLQKENIIDESGMPKERFSAEFPKEGPSILRIQQVVRGDSAAYFCASSKSTGSTGELFFGEGSRLTVL.

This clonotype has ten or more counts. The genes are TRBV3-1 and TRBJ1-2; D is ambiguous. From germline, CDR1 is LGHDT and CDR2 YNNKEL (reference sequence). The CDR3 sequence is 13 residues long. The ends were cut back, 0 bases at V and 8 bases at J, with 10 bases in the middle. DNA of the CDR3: TGTGCCAGCAGCCAAGATCGGAGGAGCGGCTACACCTTC. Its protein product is CASSQDRRSGYTF.

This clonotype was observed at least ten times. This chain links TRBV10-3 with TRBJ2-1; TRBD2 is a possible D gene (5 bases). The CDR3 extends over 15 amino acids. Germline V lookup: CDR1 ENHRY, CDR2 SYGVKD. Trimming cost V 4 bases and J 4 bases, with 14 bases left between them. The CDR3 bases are TGTGCCATCAGTGTCGACCTCACGGGGTACAATGAGCAGTTCTTC. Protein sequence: CAISVDLTGYNEQFF.

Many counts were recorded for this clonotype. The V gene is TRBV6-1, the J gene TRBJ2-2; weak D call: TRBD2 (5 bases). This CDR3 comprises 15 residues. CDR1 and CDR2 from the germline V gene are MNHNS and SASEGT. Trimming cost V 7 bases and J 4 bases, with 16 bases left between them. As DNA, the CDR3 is TGTGCCAGCACCCTAAGCGAGGGCAGCACCGGGGAGCTGTTTTTT. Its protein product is CASTLSEGSTGELFF.

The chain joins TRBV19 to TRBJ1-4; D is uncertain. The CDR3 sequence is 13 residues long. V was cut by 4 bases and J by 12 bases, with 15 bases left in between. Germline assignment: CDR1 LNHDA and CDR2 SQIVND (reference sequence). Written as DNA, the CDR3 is TGTGCCAGTAGTACACGGACCGACGACCAACTGTTTTTT. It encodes CASSTRTDDQLFF. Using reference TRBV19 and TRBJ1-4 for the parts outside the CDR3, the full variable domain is DGGITQSPKYLFRKEGQNVTLSCEQNLNHDAMYWYRQDPGQGLRLIYYSQIVNDFQKGDIAEGYSVSREKKESFPLTVTSAQKNPTAFYLCASSTRTDDQLFFGSGTQLSVL.

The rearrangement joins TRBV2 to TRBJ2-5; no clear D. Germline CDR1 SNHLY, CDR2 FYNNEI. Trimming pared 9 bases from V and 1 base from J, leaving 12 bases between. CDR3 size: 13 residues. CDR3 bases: TGTGCCAGTCAGGACGTGTTCCAAGAGACCCAGTACTTC. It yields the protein CASQDVFQETQYF.

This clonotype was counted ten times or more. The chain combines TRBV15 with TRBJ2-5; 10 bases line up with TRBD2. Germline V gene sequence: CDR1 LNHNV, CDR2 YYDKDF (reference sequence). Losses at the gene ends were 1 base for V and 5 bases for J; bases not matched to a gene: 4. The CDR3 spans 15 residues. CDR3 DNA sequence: TGTGCCACCAGCAGAGCAAGCGGGAGGGGGGAGACCCAGTACTTC. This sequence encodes CATSRASGRGETQYF.

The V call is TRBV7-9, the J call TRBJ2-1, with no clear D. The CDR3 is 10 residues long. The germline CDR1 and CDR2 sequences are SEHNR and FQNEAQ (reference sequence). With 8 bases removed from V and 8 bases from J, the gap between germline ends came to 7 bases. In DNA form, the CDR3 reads TGTGCCAGCGAATTCCATGAGCAGTTCTTC. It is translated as CASEFHEQFF.

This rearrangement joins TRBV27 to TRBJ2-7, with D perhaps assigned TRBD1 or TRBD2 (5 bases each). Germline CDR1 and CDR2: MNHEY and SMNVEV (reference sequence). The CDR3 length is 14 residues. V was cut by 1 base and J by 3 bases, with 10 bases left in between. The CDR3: CASSLWGNLYEQYF. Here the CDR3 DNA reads TGTGCCAGCAGTTTATGGGGGAACCTCTACGAGCAGTACTTC.

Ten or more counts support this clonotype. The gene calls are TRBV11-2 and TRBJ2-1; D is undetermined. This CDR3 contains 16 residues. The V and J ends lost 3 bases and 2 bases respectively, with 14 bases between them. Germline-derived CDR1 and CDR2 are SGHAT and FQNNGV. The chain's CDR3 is CASSFSFGAAYNEQFF. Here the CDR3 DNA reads TGTGCCAGCAGCTTCTCGTTTGGAGCCGCCTACAATGAGCAGTTCTTC.

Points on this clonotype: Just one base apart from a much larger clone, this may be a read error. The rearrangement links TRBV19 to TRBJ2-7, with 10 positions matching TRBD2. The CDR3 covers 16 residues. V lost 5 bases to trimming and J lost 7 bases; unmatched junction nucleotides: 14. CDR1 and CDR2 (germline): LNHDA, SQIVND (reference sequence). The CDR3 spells CASSLIGAGGSSEQYF. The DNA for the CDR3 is TGTGCCAGTAGTCTCATTGGAGCGGGAGGGTCGAGTGAGCAGTACTTC.

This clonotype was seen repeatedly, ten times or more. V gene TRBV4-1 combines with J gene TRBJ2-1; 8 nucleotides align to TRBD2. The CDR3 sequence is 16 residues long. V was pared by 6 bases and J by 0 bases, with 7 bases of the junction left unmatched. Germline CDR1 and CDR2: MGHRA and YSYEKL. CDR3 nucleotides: TGCGCCAGCAGACCAATAGCGGGGAGCTCCTACAATGAGCAGTTCTTC. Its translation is CASRPIAGSSYNEQFF.

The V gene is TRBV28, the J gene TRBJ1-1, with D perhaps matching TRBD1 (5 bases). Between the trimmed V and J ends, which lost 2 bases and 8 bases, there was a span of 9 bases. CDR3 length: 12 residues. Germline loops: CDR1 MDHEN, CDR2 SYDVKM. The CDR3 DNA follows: TGTGCCAGCAGTTTAGGGACCGGCGAAGCTTTCTTT. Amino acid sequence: CASSLGTGEAFF.

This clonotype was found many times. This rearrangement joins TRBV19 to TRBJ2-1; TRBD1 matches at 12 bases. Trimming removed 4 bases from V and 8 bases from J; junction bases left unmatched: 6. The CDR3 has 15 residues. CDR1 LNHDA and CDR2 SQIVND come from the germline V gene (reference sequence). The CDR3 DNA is TGTGCCAGTAGTACTCAGGGACAGGGGGCACATGAGCAGTTCTTC. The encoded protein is CASSTQGQGAHEQFF.

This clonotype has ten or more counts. CDR3 region: CASSIIAPMSTQYF. The CDR3 DNA reads as TGTGCCAGCAGTATTATAGCCCCTATGAGTACGCAGTATTTT. V is TRBV28 and J is TRBJ2-3; D gene unclear. The germline V and J ends were trimmed by 5 bases and 8 bases, with 17 bases remaining between them. The CDR3 extends over 14 amino acids. Germline assignment: CDR1 MDHEN and CDR2 SYDVKM.

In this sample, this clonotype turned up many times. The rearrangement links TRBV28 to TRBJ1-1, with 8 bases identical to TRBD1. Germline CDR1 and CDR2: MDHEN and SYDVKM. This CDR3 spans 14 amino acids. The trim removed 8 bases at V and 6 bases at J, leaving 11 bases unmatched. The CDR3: CASGQTDRVSEAFF. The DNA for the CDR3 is TGTGCCAGCGGACAAACGGACAGGGTATCTGAAGCTTTCTTT.

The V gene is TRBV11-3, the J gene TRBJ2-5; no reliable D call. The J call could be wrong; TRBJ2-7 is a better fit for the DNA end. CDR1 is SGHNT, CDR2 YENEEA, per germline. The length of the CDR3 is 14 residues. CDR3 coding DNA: TGTGCCAGCAGCTTGGACCCTGGCTGCTACGAGCAGTACTTC. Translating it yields CASSLDPGCYEQYF.